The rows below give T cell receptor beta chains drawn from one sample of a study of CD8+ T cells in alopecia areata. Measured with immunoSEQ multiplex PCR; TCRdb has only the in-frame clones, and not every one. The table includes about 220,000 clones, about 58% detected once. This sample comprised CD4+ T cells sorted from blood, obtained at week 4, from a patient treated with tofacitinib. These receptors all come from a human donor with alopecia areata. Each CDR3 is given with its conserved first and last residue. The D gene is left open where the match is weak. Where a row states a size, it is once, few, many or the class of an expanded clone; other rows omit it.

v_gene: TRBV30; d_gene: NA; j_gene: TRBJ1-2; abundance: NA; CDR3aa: CAWSVGSLGF; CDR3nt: TGTGCCTGGAGTGTAGGGTCTCTGGGTTTC
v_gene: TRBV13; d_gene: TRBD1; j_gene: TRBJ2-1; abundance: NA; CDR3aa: CASSFTPGQRSHEQFF; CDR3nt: TGTGCCAGCAGCTTCACCCCGGGACAGAGATCCCATGAGCAGTTCTTC
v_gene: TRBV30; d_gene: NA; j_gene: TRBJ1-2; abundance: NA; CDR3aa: CAWSFYSANYGYTF; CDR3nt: TGTGCCTGGAGTTTCTACAGCGCTAACTATGGCTACACCTTC
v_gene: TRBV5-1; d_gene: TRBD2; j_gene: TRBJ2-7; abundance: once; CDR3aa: CASSLRPGGSYEQYF; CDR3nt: TGCGCCAGCAGCTTGCGCCCGGGGGGCTCCTACGAGCAGTACTTC
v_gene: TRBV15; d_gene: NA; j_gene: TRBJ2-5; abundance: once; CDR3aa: CATSREPRETQYF; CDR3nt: TGTGCCACCAGCAGAGAGCCCCGAGAGACCCAGTACTTC
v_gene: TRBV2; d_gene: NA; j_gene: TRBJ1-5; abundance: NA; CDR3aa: CASSGQGHSNQPQHF; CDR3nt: TGTGCCAGCAGTGGCCAGGGTCATAGCAATCAGCCCCAGCATTTT
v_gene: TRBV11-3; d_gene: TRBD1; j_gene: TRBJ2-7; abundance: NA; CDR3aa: CASSRGQDVSYEQYF; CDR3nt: TGTGCCAGCAGCCGAGGACAGGACGTTTCCTACGAGCAGTACTTC
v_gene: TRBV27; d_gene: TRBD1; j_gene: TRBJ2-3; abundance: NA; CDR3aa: CASSRRGLGWTDTQYF; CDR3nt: TGTGCCAGCAGTCGTAGGGGGCTGGGATGGACAGATACGCAGTATTTT
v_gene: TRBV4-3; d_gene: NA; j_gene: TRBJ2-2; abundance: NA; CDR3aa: CASSGLTDTGELFF; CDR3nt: TGCGCCAGCAGCGGATTGACAGATACCGGGGAGCTGTTTTTT
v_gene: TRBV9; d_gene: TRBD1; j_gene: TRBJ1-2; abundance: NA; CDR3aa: CASSVATGGNYGYTF; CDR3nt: TGTGCCAGCAGCGTAGCGACAGGGGGCAACTATGGCTACACCTTC
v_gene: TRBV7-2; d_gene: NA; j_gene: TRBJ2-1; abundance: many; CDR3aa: CASSPGRREQFF; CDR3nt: TGTGCCAGCAGCCCGGGACGGCGGGAGCAGTTCTTC
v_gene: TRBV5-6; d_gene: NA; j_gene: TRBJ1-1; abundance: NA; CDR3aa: CASSLEGRGTEAFF; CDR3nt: TGTGCCAGCAGCTTGGAGGGCAGGGGCACTGAAGCTTTCTTT
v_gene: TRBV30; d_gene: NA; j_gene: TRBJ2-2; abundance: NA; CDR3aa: CAWEGDMDTGELFF; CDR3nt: TGTGCCTGGGAAGGGGACATGGACACCGGGGAGCTGTTTTTT
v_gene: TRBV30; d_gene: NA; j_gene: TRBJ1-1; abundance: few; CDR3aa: CAWSYRREAFF; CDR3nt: TGTGCCTGGAGCTATAGACGGGAAGCTTTCTTT
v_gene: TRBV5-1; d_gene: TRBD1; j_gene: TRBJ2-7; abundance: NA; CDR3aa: CASSGTGGWQYF; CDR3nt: TGCGCCAGCAGCGGGACAGGTGGGTGGCAGTACTTC
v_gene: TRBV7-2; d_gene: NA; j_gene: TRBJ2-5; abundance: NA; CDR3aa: CASSPRETQYF; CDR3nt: TGTGCCAGCAGCCCAAGAGAGACCCAGTACTTC
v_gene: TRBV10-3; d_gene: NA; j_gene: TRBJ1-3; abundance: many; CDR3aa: CAISRNSDRTSGNTIYF; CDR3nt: TGTGCCATCAGTCGAAATAGCGACAGAACCTCTGGAAACACCATATATTTT
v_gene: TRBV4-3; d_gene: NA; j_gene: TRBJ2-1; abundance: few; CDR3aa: CASSTLSSYNEQFF; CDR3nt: TGCGCCAGCAGCACCTTAAGCTCCTACAATGAGCAGTTCTTC
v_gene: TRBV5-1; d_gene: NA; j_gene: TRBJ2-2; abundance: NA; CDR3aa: CASSLANTGELFF; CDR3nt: TGCGCCAGCAGCTTGGCCAACACCGGGGAGCTGTTTTTT
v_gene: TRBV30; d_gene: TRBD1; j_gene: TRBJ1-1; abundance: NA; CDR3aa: CAWRGDRMNTEAFF; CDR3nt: TGTGCCTGGAGGGGGGACAGGATGAACACTGAAGCTTTCTTT
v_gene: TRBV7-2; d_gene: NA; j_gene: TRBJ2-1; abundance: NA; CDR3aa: CASSSAWGGEQFF; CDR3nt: TGTGCCAGCAGCTCGGCCTGGGGTGGTGAGCAGTTCTTC
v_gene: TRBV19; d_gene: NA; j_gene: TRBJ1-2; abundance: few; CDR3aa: CASSIVRPDYGYTF; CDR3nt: TGTGCCAGTAGTATCGTAAGGCCCGACTATGGCTACACCTTC
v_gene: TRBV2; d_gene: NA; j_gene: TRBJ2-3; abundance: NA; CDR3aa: CASRRADTQYF; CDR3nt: TGTGCCAGCAGGAGGGCAGATACGCAGTATTTT
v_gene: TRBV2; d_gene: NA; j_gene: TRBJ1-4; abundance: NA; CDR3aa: CASSEAPANEKLFF; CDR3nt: TGTGCCAGCAGTGAAGCCCCAGCGAATGAAAAACTGTTTTTT
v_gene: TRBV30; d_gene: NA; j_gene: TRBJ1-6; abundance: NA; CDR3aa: CAWSSERAGKSPLHF; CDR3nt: TGTGCCTGGAGTTCGGAAAGGGCAGGGAAGTCACCCCTCCACTTT
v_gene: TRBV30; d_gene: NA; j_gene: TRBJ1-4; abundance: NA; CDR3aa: CAWSGAGDEKLFF; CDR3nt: TGTGCCTGGAGTGGTGCAGGGGATGAAAAACTGTTTTTT
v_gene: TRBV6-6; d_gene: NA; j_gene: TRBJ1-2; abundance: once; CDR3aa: CASSPPAIYGYTF; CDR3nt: TGTGCCAGCAGCCCCCCAGCTATCTATGGCTACACCTTC
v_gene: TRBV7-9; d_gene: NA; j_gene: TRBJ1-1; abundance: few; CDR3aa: CASSHPPGREAFF; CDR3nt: TGTGCCAGCAGCCACCCCCCCGGGCGTGAAGCTTTCTTT
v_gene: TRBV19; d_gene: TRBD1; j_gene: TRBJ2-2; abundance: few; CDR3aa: CASSIPRHRGTGELFF; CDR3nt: TGTGCCAGTAGTATCCCTAGGCACAGGGGGACCGGGGAGCTGTTTTTT
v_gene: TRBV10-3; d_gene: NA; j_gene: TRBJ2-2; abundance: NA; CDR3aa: CAISRTGQLNTGELFF; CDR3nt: TGTGCCATCAGTCGGACGGGACAATTGAACACCGGGGAGCTGTTTTTT
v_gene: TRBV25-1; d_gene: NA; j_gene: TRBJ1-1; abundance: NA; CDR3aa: CASRGQGNTEAFF; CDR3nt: TGTGCCAGCAGAGGGCAGGGGAACACTGAAGCTTTCTTT
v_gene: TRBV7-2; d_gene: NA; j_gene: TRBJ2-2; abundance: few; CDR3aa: CASSLDSLGAGELFF; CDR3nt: TGTGCCAGCAGCTTAGACTCTTTGGGGGCCGGGGAGCTGTTTTTT
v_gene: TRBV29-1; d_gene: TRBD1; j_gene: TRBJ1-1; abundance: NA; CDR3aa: CSGVQGRLNTEAFF; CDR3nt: TGCAGCGGGGTACAGGGGCGATTGAACACTGAAGCTTTCTTT
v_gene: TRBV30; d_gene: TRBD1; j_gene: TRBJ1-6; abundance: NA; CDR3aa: CACGTDRNSPLHF; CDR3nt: TGTGCCTGCGGGACAGACCGAAATTCACCCCTCCACTTT
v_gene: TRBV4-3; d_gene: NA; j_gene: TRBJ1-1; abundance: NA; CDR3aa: CASSHVGTEAFF; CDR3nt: TGCGCCAGCAGCCACGTGGGGACTGAAGCTTTCTTT
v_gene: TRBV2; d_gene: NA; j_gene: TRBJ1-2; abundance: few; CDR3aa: CASRTQPPANYGYTF; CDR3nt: TGTGCCAGCAGAACTCAGCCGCCCGCGAACTATGGCTACACCTTC
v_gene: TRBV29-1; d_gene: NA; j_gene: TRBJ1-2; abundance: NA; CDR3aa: CSVEAMGLGYTF; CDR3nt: TGCAGCGTTGAAGCCATGGGCTTGGGCTACACCTTC
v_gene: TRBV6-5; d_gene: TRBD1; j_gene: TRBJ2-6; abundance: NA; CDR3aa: CASSYQGASGANVLTF; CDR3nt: TGTGCCAGCAGTTACCAGGGGGCGTCTGGGGCCAACGTCCTGACTTTC
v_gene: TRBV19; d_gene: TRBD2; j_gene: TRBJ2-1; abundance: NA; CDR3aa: CASSRVAGSSYNEQFF; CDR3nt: TGTGCCAGTAGTCGGGTAGCGGGGAGCTCCTACAATGAGCAGTTCTTC
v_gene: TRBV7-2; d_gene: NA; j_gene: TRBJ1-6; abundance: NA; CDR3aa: CASSLGGTVSPLHF; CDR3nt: TGTGCCAGCAGCTTAGGGGGGACGGTCTCACCCCTCCACTTT
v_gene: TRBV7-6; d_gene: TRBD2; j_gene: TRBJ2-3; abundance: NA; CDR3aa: CASSLIAGGRSDTQYF; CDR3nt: TGTGCCAGCAGCTTGATAGCGGGGGGGCGCTCAGATACGCAGTATTTT
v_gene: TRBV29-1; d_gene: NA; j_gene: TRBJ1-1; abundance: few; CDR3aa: CSVVIPAEAFF; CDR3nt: TGCAGCGTTGTTATACCGGCTGAAGCTTTCTTT
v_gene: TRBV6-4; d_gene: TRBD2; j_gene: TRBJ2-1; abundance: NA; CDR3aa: CASSVSGGINEQFF; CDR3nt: TGTGCCAGCAGTGTTAGCGGGGGTATCAATGAGCAGTTCTTC
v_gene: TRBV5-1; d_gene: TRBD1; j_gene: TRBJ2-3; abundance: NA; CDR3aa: CASSRGQQASTDTQYF; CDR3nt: TGCGCCAGCAGCCGGGGACAGCAAGCTAGCACAGATACGCAGTATTTT
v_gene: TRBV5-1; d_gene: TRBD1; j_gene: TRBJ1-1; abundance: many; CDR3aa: CASSSGQSNTEAFF; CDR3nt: TGCGCCAGCAGCTCGGGACAGTCGAACACTGAAGCTTTCTTT
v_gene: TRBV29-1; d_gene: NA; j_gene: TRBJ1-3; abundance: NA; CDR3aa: CSVGQINGNTIYF; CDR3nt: TGCAGCGTTGGCCAGATAAATGGAAACACCATATATTTT
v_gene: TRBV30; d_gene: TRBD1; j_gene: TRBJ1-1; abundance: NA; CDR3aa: CAWTMLPTGRNTEAFF; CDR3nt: TGTGCCTGGACGATGCTCCCGACAGGGAGGAACACTGAAGCTTTCTTT
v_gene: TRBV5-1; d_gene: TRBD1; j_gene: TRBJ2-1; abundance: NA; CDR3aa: CASSTGQGGTYNEQFF; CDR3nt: TGCGCCAGCAGCACCGGACAGGGGGGGACATACAATGAGCAGTTCTTC
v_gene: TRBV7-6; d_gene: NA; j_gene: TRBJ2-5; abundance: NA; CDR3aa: CASSLGRQQETQYF; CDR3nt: TGTGCCAGCAGCTTAGGAAGACAGCAAGAGACCCAGTACTTC
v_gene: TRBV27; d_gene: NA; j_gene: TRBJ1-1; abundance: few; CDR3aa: CASSLNRRPNTEAFF; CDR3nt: TGTGCCAGCAGTTTAAACCGGCGACCGAACACTGAAGCTTTCTTT